The 20 T cell receptor beta chains below were found in one sample sequenced in a study of cytotoxic CD8 clonotypes in ibrutinib-treated CLL. Sequencing was performed with immunoSEQ multiplex PCR; in TCRdb, only in-frame clones are kept and a portion is missing. The profile covers over 250,000 clones, with 60% to 80% appearing a single time and 5.6% taken by the ten largest. The source material was PBMCs, sampled at disease progression, from a patient treated with ibrutinib. Source of these receptors: a human donor with chronic lymphocytic leukemia.

The J gene is TRBJ2-2, the V gene TRBV20-1; D uncertain. Germline loops: CDR1 DFQATT, CDR2 SNEGSKA (reference sequence). CDR3 length: 11 amino acids. Trimming took off 2 bases at V and 7 bases at J, with 5 bases between the two ends. This CDR3 is CSARSYGELFF. CDR3 coding DNA: TGCAGTGCTAGAAGTTACGGGGAGCTGTTTTTT.

This chain links TRBV4-1 with TRBJ1-2, with D possibly TRBD1 on 5 matching bases. V shed 0 bases and J shed 7 bases, with 6 bases lying between them. Per the germline V gene, CDR1 is MGHRA and CDR2 is YSYEKL. There are 12 residues in the CDR3. CDR3 residues: CASSQDRGGYTF. DNA of the CDR3: TGCGCCAGCAGCCAAGATAGGGGTGGCTACACCTTC.

There are a few counts of this clone. The J gene is TRBJ2-7, the V gene TRBV5-4; D not resolved. Trimming took 2 bases from V and 5 from J, leaving 8 bases between them. Germline CDR1 and CDR2: SGHNT and YYREEE (reference sequence). The CDR3 loop spans 12 amino acids. As DNA, the CDR3 is TGTGCCAGCAGCTTTAGTGGGAACGAGCAGTACTTC. This encodes CASSFSGNEQYF.

The rearrangement uses TRBV10-1 and TRBJ2-1; D not certain. Looked up from germline, CDR1 is WNHNN and CDR2 is SYGVQD (reference sequence). Trimming removed 3 bases at V and 0 bases at J, with 9 bases between. CDR3 length: 15 residues. DNA of the CDR3: TGCGCCAGCAGTGAATATCTGAGCTCCTACAATGAGCAGTTCTTC. Encoded protein: CASSEYLSSYNEQFF.

About this clone: A much larger clone lies a single base off, so this may be a read error. The genes are TRBV5-5 and TRBJ2-7; D is ambiguous. CDR1 is SGHKS and CDR2 is YYEKEE in the germline V gene (reference sequence). The CDR3 totals 11 residues. Trimming removed 2 bases at V and 4 bases at J, with 4 bases between. The CDR3 loop is CASSFTYEQYF. The CDR3 DNA is TGTGCCAGCAGCTTCACGTACGAGCAGTACTTC.

The chain carries TRBV21-1 and TRBJ1-2; the table gives TRBD1 as D, unverified against the DNA. TRBV21-1 is assigned pseudogene status. There are 15 residues in the CDR3. CDR3 in amino acids: CASSREDRVAYGYTF. The CDR3 nucleotides are TGTGCCAGCAGCAGAGAAGACAGGGTGGCCTATGGCTACACCTTC.

The chain links TRBV5-1 to TRBJ2-7; no clear D. With 3 bases removed from V and 1 base from J, the gap between germline ends came to 20 bases. Per germline, CDR1 SGHRS and CDR2 YFSETQ. This CDR3 is built from 17 residues. The CDR3 region has the DNA TGCGCCAGCAGCTGGGCTTTCTCGGGTGTTAGGTCCTACGAGCAGTACTTC. Translating it yields CASSWAFSGVRSYEQYF.

A single count supports this clone. The chain has TRBV2 and TRBJ2-7, with 9 bases identical to TRBD1. The CDR3 loop spans 13 amino acids. With 8 bases clipped from V and 6 bases from J, the junction kept 8 bases outside the gene matches. Germline lookup yields CDR1 SNHLY and CDR2 FYNNEI. The CDR3 protein is CASLPGQGPEQYF. The CDR3 DNA is TGTGCCAGCCTCCCGGGACAGGGCCCCGAGCAGTACTTC.

This clone was found once. The chain recombines TRBV6-5 with TRBJ2-3; D might be TRBD1 or TRBD2, each matching 5 bases. With 8 bases removed from V and 1 base from J, the gap between germline ends came to 10 bases. This CDR3 is built from 13 residues. Germline lookup yields CDR1 MNHEY and CDR2 SVGAGI. CDR3 loop: CASCRDRTDTQYF. The CDR3 region has the DNA TGTGCCAGCTGCAGGGACCGCACAGATACGCAGTATTTT.

This chain connects TRBV4-1 to TRBJ1-5, with D perhaps matching TRBD1 (5 bases). Germline assignment: CDR1 MGHRA and CDR2 YSYEKL. V lost 0 bases and J lost 0, with 9 bases in between. The CDR3 runs to 16 residues. The CDR3 DNA follows: TGCGCCAGCAGCCAAGAGGTCGGGGCTAGCAATCAGCCCCAGCATTTT. Its protein product is CASSQEVGASNQPQHF.

The chain couples TRBV5-1 to TRBJ2-7; D gene unclear. Trimming removed 0 bases at V and 0 bases at J, with 22 bases between. The CDR3 totals 19 residues. Germline V lookup: CDR1 SGHRS, CDR2 YFSETQ. The chain's CDR3 is CASSLAGQPEIDYSYEQYF. In DNA, the CDR3 is TGCGCCAGCAGCTTGGCCGGGCAGCCCGAAATCGATTACTCCTACGAGCAGTACTTC.

This sequence joins TRBV29-1 and TRBJ1-2; D gene uncertain. Germline CDR1 is SQVTM and CDR2 is ANQGSEA. The CDR3 is made up of 11 amino acids. V dropped 0 bases and J dropped 6 bases, with 5 bases sitting between them. The CDR3: CSVEEGDGYTF. In DNA form, the CDR3 reads TGCAGCGTTGAAGAAGGCGATGGCTACACCTTC. Supplemented by reference TRBV29-1 and TRBJ1-2, the full variable domain reads SAVISQKPSRDICQRGTSLTIQCQVDSQVTMMFWYRQQPGQSLTLIATANQGSEATYESGFVIDKFPISRPNLTFSTLTVSNMSPEDSSIYLCSVEEGDGYTFGSGTRLTVV.

This clone was seen only a few times. The chain links TRBV19 to TRBJ2-1; D unclear. The germline V gene encodes CDR1 LNHDA and CDR2 SQIVND (reference sequence). The CDR3 is 14 residues long. V was trimmed by 5 bases and J by 0 bases, leaving 8 bases between them. For the CDR3, the DNA is TGTGCCAGTAGTTCCTCCAGCTCCTACAATGAGCAGTTCTTC. Translation gives CASSSSSSYNEQFF.

The J gene is TRBJ2-3, the V gene TRBV11-3; D remains ambiguous. The V gene lost 1 base and the J gene lost 5 bases, with 7 bases spanning the gap. The V gene's germline CDR1 is SGHNT and CDR2 YENEEA. The CDR3 is made up of 13 amino acids. CDR3 residues: CASSLVVRDTQYF. In DNA, the CDR3 is TGTGCCAGCAGCTTAGTAGTCCGAGATACGCAGTATTTT.

Concerning this clone: A junction boundary mismatches the germline segment, possibly from a read error. The chain combines TRBV28 with TRBJ2-7; perhaps TRBD1 as D (6 bases). There are 12 residues in the CDR3. Germline values: CDR1 MDHEN, CDR2 SYDVKM. CDR3 bases: TGTGCCAGCAGTTTAGAGGGGGACCCCATGCACTTC. Its translation: CASSLEGDPMHF. Full variable domain (rest looked up from reference TRBV28 and TRBJ2-7): DVKVTQSSRYLVKRTGEKVFLECVQDMDHENMFWYRQDPGLGLRLIYFSYDVKMKEKGDIPEGYSVSREKKERFSLILESASTNQTSMYLCASSLEGDPMHFGPGTRLTVT.

The chain uses TRBV10-3 and TRBJ1-1; D is uncertain. Trimming took 7 bases from V and 0 from J, leaving 15 bases between them. CDR3 length equals 15 residues. Germline lookup yields CDR1 ENHRY and CDR2 SYGVKD. CDR3 nucleotides: TGTGCCATCACATCACGGGCCGTTATGAACACTGAAGCTTTCTTT. Residues: CAITSRAVMNTEAFF.

The chain combines TRBV13 with TRBJ1-2, with no clear D. Trimming pared 0 bases from V and 8 bases from J, leaving 13 bases between. This CDR3 is built from 14 residues. Germline assignment: CDR1 PRHDT and CDR2 FYEKMQ (reference sequence). CDR3 nucleotide sequence: TGTGCCAGCAGCTTAGGCCAAGGGATCCGCGGCTACACCTTC. Amino acids: CASSLGQGIRGYTF. Looking up the rest from reference TRBV13 and TRBJ1-2 gives the full variable domain: AAGVIQSPRHLIKEKRETATLKCYPIPRHDTVYWYQQGPGQDPQFLISFYEKMQSDKGSIPDRFSAQQFSDYHSELNMSSLELGDSALYFCASSLGQGIRGYTFGSGTRLTVV.

This clone was detected once. The chain has TRBV13 and TRBJ2-7, with TRBD2 as a possible D gene (6 bases). V lost 4 bases, J lost 2 bases, and 21 bases lay in between. Germline-derived CDR1 and CDR2 are PRHDT and FYEKMQ (reference sequence). The CDR3 loop spans 17 amino acids. DNA for the CDR3: TGTGCCAGCAGCTCCGTAACACCTCTAGCGACCCCCTACGAGCAGTACTTC. Protein product: CASSSVTPLATPYEQYF.

This clone has only a few counts. The chain links TRBV28 to TRBJ2-7, with 8 bases identical to TRBD1. Looked up from germline, CDR1 is MDHEN and CDR2 is SYDVKM. Unmatched junction bases numbered 4, after V lost 5 bases and J lost 1 base. CDR3 length: 14 amino acids. The CDR3 spells CASSLRGLSYEQYF. CDR3 in DNA: TGTGCCAGCAGTCTCAGGGGGCTTTCCTACGAGCAGTACTTC.

This chain joins TRBV6-6 and TRBJ1-1; D possibly corresponds to TRBD1 (6 bases). The CDR3 covers 15 residues. The V gene lost 7 bases and the J gene lost 5 bases, with 20 bases spanning the gap. Looked up from germline, CDR1 is MNHNY and CDR2 is SVGAGI (reference sequence). The CDR3 region has the DNA TGTGCCAGCACCTCCTGGGGCAGGGGCGCTACTGAAGCTTTCTTT. It specifies CASTSWGRGATEAFF.